This T cell receptor (beta chain) was documented in a study of cytomegalovirus exposure and HLA in healthy donors. Deletions cut 7 bases from V and 3 bases from J, with 13 bases between. CDR3 length: 13 amino acids. CDR1 is MDHEN, CDR2 SYDVKM, per germline. Both 60 Vbeta primers and 13 Jbeta primers went into the PCR. TCRdb's copy holds only in-frame clones and misses some; the assay was immunoSEQ multiplex PCR. The sample yields approximately 88,000 clones, under 85% seen once. Sequenced input: PBMCs. This chain joins TRBV28 and TRBJ2-7, with D perhaps matching TRBD2 (7 bases). The sequence was collected from a man aged 50 or older in good health and CMV-seropositive. CDR3: CASNGGGDYEQYF. The DNA for the CDR3 is TGTGCCAGCAACGGAGGGGGGGACTACGAGCAGTACTTC.